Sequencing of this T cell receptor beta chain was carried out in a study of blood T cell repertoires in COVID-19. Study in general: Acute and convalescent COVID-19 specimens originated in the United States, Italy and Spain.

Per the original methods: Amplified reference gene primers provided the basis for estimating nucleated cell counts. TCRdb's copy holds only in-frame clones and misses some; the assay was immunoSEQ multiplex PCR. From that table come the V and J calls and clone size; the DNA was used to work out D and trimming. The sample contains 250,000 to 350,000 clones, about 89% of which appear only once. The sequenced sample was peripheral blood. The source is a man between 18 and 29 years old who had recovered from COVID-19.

In DNA form, the CDR3 reads TGTGCCAGCAGCGTAGGTGGGAGCTTTCAAGATACGCAGTATTTT. It is translated as CASSVGGSFQDTQYF. V and J are TRBV9 and TRBJ2-3; D may be TRBD2 (5 bases). Germline CDR1 and CDR2: SGDLS and YYNGEE. V was pared by 0 bases and J by 5 bases, with 13 bases between. This CDR3 contains 15 residues.